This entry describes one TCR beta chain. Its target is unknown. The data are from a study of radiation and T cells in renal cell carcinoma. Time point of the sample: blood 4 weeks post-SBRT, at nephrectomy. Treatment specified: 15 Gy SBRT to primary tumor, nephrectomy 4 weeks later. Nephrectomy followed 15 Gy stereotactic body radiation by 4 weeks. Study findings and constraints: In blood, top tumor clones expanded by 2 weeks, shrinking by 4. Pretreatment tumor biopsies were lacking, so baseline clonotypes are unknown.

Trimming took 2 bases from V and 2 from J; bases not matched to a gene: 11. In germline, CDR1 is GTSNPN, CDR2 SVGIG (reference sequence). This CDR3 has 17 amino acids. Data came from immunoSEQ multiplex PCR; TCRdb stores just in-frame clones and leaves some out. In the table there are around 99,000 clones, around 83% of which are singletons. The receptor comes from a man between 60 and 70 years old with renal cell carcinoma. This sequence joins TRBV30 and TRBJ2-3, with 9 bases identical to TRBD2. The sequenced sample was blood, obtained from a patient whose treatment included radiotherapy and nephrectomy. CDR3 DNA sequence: TGTGCCTGGAGTAGGGGAGGCGCGGGAGGGCCCACAGATACGCAGTATTTT. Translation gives CAWSRGGAGGPTDTQYF.